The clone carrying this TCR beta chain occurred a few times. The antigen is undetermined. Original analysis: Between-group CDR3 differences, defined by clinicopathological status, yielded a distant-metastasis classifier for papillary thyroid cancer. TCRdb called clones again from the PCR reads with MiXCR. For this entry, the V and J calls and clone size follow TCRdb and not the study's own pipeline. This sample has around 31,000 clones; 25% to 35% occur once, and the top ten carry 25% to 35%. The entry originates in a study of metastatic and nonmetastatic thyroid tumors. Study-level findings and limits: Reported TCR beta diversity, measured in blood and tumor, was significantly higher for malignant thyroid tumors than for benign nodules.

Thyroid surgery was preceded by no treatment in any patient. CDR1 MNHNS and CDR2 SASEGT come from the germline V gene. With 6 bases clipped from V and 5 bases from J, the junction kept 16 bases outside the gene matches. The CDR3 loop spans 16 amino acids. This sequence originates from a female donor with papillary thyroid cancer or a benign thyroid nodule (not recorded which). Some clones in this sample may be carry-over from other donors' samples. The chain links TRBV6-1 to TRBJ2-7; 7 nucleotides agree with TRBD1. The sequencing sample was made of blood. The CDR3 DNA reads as TGTGCCAGCAGCCTACAACCCGACAGGGTAGGCCACGAGCAGTACTTC. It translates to CASSLQPDRVGHEQYF.